The clone carrying this T cell receptor (beta chain) came up a few times. Noted time point: newly diagnosed GD, antithyroid drugs for less than 3 months. There was RNA extracted from PBMCs, and the TCR library was made from it. The EDTA tubes were filled with around 9 milliliters of drawn peripheral blood. These data come from a study of regulatory T cells in long-lasting Graves disease. In building TCR beta libraries, iRepertoire HTBI primers were used together with Arm-PCR of CDR3 regions. MiXCR, applied by TCRdb to the multiplex PCR reads, yields one record per CDR3 protein. Found here are 350,000 to 450,000 distinct CDR3 sequences, around 15% of them singletons; the top ten hold 30%. The CDR3 contains 17 residues. Germline-derived CDR1 and CDR2 are MNHEY and SVGEGT. The J segment lost 7 bases and the V segment lost 10 bases, leaving 20 bases of the junction unmatched. The sample was also reused in another study, on T cells in Graves' hyperthyroidism and ophthalmopathy. In that study: The TCR CDR3 was amplified in a first-round RT-PCR using the HTBI primer set. Progression to ophthalmopathy was predicted a median of 6.5 months early.

Sequenced material: peripheral blood mononuclear cells (PBMCs), taken at new diagnosis, from a patient treated with antithyroid drugs. The chain has TRBV6-2 or TRBV6-3 and TRBJ2-2; 8 bases match TRBD2. This receptor was taken from a man aged 35-49 years with Graves disease. Here the CDR3 reads CATSHPGGKRSIGELFF. The CDR3 DNA reads as TGTGCCACCTCCCATCCGGGGGGGAAAAGATCGATCGGGGAGCTGTTTTTT.